This T cell receptor beta chain emerged from a study of blood T cell repertoires in COVID-19. As for the study in general: Both acute and convalescent COVID-19 samples were obtained from the United States, Italy and Spain. T cells, B-cell-depleted T cells, or PBMCs supplied cDNA or gDNA.

Per the authors' pipeline: Reference gene primer amplification yielded estimated nucleated cell counts. Sequenced by immunoSEQ multiplex PCR; TCRdb stores in-frame clones only, minus some. The DNA gave D and trimming, while V, J and clone size come from that table. The data contain around 140,000 clones, around nine tenths of them singletons. Germline V gene sequence: CDR1 SGDLS, CDR2 YYNGEE. CDR3 length: 15 amino acids. The junction had 4 bases not matched to a gene; V was cut back by 0 bases and J by 7 bases. This clonotype originated in a woman aged 45-65 years with acute or convalescent COVID-19. The rearrangement joins TRBV9 to TRBJ2-1; 10 bases match TRBD1. The specimen sequenced was peripheral blood. CDR3 bases: TGTGCCAGCAGCGTAGCTGGGACAGGGGTGAATGAGCAGTTCTTC. Protein: CASSVAGTGVNEQFF.